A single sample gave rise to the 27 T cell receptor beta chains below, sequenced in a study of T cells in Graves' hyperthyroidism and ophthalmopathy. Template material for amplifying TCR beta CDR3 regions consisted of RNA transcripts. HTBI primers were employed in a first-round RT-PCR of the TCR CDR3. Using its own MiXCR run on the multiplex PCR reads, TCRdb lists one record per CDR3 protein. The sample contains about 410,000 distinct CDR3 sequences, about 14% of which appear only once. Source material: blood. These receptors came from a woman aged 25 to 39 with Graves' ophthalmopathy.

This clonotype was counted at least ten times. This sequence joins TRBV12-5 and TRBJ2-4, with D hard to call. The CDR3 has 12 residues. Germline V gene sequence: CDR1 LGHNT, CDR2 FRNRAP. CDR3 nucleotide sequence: TGTGCCAAGGGCGCACGTAAAAACATTCAGTACTTC. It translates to CAKGARKNIQYF.

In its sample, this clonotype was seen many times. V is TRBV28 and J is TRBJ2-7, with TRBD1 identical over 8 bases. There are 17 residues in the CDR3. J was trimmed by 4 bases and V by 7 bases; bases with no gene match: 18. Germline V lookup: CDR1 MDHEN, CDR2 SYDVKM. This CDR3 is CASTSPGQGQVSYEQYF. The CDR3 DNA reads TGTGCCAGCACATCTCCTGGACAGGGACAGGTTTCTTACGAGCAGTACTTC.

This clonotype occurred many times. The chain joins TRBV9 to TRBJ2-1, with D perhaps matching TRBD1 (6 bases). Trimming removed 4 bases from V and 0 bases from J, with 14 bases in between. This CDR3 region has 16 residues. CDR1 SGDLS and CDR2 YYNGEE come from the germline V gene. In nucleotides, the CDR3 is TGTGCCAGCAGCCTACAGGGAAGGAGCTCCTACAATGAGCAGTTCTTC. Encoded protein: CASSLQGRSSYNEQFF.

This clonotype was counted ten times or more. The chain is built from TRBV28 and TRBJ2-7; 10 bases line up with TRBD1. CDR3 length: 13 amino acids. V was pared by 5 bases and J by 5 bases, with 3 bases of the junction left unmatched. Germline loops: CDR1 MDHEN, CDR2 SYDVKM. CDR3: CASSDRGRNEQYF. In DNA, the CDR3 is TGTGCCAGCAGTGACAGGGGGCGGAACGAGCAGTACTTC.

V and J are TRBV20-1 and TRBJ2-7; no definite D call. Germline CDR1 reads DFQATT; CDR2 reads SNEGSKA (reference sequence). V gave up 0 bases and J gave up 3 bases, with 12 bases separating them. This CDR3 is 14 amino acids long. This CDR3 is CSARDRLRYYEQYF. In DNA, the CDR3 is TGCAGTGCTAGAGATCGTCTCAGATACTACGAGCAGTACTTC.

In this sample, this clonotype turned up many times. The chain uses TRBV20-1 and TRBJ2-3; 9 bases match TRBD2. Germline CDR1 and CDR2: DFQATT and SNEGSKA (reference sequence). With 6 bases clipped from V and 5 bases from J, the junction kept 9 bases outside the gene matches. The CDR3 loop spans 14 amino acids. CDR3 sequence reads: CSAQASGVIDTQYF. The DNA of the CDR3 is TGCAGTGCCCAAGCTAGCGGGGTGATAGATACGCAGTATTTT.

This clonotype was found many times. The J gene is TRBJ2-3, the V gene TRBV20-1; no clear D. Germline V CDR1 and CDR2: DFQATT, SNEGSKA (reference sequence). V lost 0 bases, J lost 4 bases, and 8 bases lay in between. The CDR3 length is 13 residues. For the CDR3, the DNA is TGCAGTGCTAGAGATAGTCTCCCAGATACGCAGTATTTT. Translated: CSARDSLPDTQYF.

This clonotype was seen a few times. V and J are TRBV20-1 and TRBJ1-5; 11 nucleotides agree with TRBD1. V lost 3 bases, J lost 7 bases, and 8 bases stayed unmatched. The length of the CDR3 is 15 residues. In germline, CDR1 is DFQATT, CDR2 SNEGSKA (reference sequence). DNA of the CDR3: TGCAGTGCTAGTTCAACCGGGACAGGGGGGCAGCCCCAGCATTTT. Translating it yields CSASSTGTGGQPQHF.

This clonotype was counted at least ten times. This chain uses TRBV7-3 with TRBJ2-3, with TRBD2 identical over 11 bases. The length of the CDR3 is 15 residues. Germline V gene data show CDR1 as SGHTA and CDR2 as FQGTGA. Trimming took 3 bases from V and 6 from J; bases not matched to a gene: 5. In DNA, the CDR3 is TGTGCCAGCAGCTTCACCGGGACTAGCGGCGATACGCAGTATTTT. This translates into CASSFTGTSGDTQYF.

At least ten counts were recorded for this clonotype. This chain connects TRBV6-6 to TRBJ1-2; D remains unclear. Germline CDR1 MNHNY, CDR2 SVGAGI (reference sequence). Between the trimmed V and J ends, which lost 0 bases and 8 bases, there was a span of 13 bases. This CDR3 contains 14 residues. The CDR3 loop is CASSYSLAHRGYTF. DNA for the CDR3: TGTGCCAGCAGTTACTCGCTGGCCCATAGGGGCTACACCTTC.

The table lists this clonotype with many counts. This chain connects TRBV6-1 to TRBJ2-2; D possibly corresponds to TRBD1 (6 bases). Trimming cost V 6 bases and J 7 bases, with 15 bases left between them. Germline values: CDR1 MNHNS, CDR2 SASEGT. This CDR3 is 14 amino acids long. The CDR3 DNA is TGTGCCAGCAGCCCAACAGGGACCGTCGGGGAGCTGTTTTTT. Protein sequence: CASSPTGTVGELFF.

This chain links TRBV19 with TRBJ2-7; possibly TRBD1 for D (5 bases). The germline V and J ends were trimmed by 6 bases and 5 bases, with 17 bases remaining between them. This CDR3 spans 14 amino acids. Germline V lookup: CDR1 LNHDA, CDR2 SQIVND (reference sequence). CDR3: CASSQTARHDEQYF. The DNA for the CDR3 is TGTGCCAGTAGCCAGACAGCGCGGCATGACGAGCAGTACTTC.

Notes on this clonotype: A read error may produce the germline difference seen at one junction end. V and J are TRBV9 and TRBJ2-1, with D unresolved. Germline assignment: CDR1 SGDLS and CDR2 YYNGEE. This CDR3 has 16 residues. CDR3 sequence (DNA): TGTGCCAGCAGCACTATCTCCTCCCTAGATTACAATGAGAAGTTCTTC. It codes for CASSTISSLDYNEKFF.

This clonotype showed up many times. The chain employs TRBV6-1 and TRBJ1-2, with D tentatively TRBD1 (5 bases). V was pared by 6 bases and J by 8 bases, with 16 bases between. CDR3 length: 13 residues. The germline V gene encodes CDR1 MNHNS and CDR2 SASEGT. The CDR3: CASSADQGVGYTF. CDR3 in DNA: TGTGCCAGCAGCGCTGACCAAGGGGTCGGCTACACCTTC.

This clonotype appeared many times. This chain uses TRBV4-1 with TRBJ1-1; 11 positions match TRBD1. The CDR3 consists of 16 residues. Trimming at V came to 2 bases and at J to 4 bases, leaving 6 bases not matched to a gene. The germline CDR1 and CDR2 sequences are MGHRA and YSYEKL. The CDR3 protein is CASSQWTGGDGTEAFF. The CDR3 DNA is TGCGCCAGCAGCCAATGGACAGGGGGCGATGGCACTGAAGCTTTCTTT.

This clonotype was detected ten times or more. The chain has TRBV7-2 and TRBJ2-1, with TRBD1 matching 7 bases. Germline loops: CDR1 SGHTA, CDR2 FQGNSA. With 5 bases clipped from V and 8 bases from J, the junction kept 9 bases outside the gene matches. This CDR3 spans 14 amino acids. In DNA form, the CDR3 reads TGTGCCAGCAGCATAGGGAGACAGGGCCATGAGCAGTTCTTC. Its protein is CASSIGRQGHEQFF.

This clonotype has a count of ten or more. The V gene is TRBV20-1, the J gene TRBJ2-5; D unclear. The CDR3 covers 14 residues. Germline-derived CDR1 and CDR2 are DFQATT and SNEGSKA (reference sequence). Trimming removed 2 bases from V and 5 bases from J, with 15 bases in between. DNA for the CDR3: TGCAGTGCTAGAACGGTAGGCGGTTCGGAGACCCAGTACTTC. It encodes CSARTVGGSETQYF.

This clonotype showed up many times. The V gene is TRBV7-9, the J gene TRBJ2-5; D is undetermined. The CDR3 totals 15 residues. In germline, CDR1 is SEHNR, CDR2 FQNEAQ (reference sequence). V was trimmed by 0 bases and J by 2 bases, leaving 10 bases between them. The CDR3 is CASSLAPQSQETQYF. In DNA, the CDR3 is TGTGCCAGCAGCTTAGCGCCGCAGTCTCAAGAGACCCAGTACTTC.

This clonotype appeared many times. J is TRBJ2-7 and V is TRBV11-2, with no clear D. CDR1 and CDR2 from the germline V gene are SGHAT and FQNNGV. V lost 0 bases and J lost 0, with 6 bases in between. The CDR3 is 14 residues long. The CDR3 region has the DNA TGTGCCAGCAGCTTAGAGTTCGGCTCCTACGAGCAGTACTTC. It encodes CASSLEFGSYEQYF.

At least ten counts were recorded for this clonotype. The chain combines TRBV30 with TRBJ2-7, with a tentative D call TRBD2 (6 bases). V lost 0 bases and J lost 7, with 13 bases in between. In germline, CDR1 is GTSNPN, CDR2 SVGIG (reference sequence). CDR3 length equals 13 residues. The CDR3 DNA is TGTGCCTGGAGTGTCGGGACTTCTAGGGAGCAGTACTTC. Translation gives CAWSVGTSREQYF.

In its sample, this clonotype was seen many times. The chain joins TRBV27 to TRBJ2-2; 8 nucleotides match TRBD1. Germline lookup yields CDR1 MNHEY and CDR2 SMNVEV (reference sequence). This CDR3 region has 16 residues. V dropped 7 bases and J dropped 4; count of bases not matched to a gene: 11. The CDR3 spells CASNSDRAGGTGELFF. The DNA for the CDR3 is TGTGCCAGCAACTCGGACAGGGCAGGCGGCACCGGGGAGCTGTTTTTT.

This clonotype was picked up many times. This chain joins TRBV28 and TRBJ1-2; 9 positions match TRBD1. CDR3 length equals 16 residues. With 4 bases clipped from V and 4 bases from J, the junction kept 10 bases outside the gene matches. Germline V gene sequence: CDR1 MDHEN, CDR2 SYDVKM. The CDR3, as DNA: TGTGCCAGCAGTTCCCCCTGGACAGGGGAAGCCTATGGCTACACCTTC. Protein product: CASSSPWTGEAYGYTF.

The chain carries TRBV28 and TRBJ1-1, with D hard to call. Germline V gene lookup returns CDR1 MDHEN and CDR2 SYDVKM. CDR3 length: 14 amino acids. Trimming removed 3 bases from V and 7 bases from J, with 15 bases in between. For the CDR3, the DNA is TGTGCCAGCAGTTTCCGGGTCCTCGGCGTTGAAGCTTTCTTT. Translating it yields CASSFRVLGVEAFF.

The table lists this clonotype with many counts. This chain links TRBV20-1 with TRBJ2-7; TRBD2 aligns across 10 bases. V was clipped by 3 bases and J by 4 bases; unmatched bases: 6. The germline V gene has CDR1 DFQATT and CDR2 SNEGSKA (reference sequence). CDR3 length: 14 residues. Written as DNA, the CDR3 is TGCAGTGCTAGGGGTTTAGCGGGGGGTTACGAGCAGTACTTC. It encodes CSARGLAGGYEQYF.

The CDR3 DNA follows: TGTGCCAGCCTACGGAGCTCTGGAAACACCATATATTTT. This sequence encodes CASLRSSGNTIYF. V is TRBV6-2 or TRBV6-3 and J is TRBJ1-3; no clear D. The V and J ends lost 8 bases and 0 bases respectively, with 8 bases between them. The CDR3 has 13 residues. The germline V gene has CDR1 MNHEY and CDR2 SVGEGT.

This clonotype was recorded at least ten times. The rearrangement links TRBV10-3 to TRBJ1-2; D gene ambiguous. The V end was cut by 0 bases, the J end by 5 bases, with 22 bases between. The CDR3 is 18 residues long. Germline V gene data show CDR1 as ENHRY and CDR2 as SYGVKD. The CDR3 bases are TGTGCCATCAGTGAGTCCCTGGCGGAGAGGCTGAACGGGTATGGCTACACCTTC. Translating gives CAISESLAERLNGYGYTF.

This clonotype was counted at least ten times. The CDR3 here is CSAGVRNTAEQYF. CDR3 nucleotides: TGCAGTGCTGGAGTTCGAAATACAGCCGAGCAGTACTTC. This rearrangement joins TRBV20-1 to TRBJ2-7; D call uncertain. Germline CDR1 and CDR2: DFQATT and SNEGSKA (reference sequence). The ends were cut back, 5 bases at V and 6 bases at J, with 17 bases in the middle. This CDR3 is 13 amino acids long.